This T cell receptor beta chain emerged from a study of shared clonotypes between healthy human individuals. Study-wide results and caveats: A few donors showed sharing of approximately 5% of naive CD4 clonotypes. The study found lower generation probabilities in non-shared clonotypes than in those shared by all four donors.

Worth noting for this clone: Antigen specificity is unknown.

Profiling relied on immunoSEQ multiplex PCR, and the TCRdb table lists in-frame clones only, not all of them. The table has 1,500,000 or so clones, just under 99% seen once. Sequencing input: naive CD4+ T cells sorted from blood. Subset meaning: CD45RA+ positively selected. This receptor was obtained from a young man in good health.

CDR3 in amino acids: CASSLGLRMNTGELFF. CDR3 nucleotides: TGTGCCAGTAGTCTTGGACTTAGGATGAACACCGGGGAGCTGTTTTTT. The chain links TRBV19 to TRBJ2-2, with D possibly matching TRBD2 (5 bases). V lost 5 bases to trimming and J lost 1 base, with 14 bases between them. Germline CDR1 reads LNHDA; CDR2 reads SQIVND (reference sequence). The CDR3 has 16 amino acids.